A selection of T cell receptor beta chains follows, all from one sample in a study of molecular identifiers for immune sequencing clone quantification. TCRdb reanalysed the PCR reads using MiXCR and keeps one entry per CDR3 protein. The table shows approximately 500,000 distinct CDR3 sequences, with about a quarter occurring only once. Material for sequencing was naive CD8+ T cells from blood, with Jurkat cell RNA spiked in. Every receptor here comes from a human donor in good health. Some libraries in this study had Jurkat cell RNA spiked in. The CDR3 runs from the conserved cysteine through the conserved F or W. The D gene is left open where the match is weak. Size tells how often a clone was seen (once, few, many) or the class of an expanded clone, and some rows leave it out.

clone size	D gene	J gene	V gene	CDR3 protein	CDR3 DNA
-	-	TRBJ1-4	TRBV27	CASSLSFVSGEKLIF	TGTGCCAGCAGTTTATCGTTTGTTTCTGGTGAAAAACTGATTTTT
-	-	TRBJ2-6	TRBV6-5	CASSYSSPFSGANVLTF	TGTGCCAGCAGTTACTCTAGCCCTTTCTCTGGGGCCAACGTCCTGACTTTC
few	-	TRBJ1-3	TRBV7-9	CASSLSGAENTIYF	TGTGCCAGCAGCTTATCCGGGGCAGAAAACACCATATATTTT
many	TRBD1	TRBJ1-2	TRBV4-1	CASSPRDSQTYGYTF	TGCGCCAGCAGCCCCAGGGACAGTCAAACCTATGGCTACACCTTC
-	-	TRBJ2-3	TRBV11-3	CASSVGVRAGGADTQYF	TGTGCCAGCAGCGTAGGAGTAAGAGCCGGAGGGGCAGATACGCAGTATTTT
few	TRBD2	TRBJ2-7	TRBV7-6	CASSLEVLAGDEQYF	TGTGCCAGCAGCTTAGAAGTGCTAGCGGGAGACGAGCAGTACTTC
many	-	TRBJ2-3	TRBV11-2	CASSLVQSITDTQYF	TGTGCCAGCAGCTTAGTTCAGAGCATCACAGATACGCAGTATTTT
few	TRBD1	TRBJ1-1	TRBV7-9	CASSTGGYTEAFF	TGTGCCAGCAGTACAGGGGGCTACACTGAAGCTTTCTTT
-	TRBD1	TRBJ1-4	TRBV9	CASSVTGTVNEKLFF	TGTGCCAGCAGCGTAACCGGGACAGTTAATGAAAAACTGTTTTTT
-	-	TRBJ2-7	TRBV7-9	CASSLPEMTYEQYF	TGTGCCAGCAGCTTGCCAGAAATGACTTATGAGCAGTACTTC
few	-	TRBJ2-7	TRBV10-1	CADYRENWAYEQYF	TGCGCCGACTACAGGGAAAACTGGGCCTACGAGCAGTACTTC
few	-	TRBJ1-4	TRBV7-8	CASSLYLGSYNEKLFF	TGTGCCAGCAGCTTATATCTGGGGAGCTATAATGAAAAACTGTTTTTT
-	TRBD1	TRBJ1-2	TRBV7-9	CASSLPTGGNYGYTF	TGTGCCAGCAGCTTACCCACAGGGGGCAACTATGGCTACACCTTC
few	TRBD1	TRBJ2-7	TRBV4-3	CASSQSLGQGAWEQYF	TGCGCCAGCAGCCAAAGTTTGGGACAGGGGGCTTGGGAGCAGTACTTC
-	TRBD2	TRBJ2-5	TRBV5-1	CASSGRTSGLLFQETQYF	TGCGCCAGCAGCGGGAGGACTAGCGGGCTCCTTTTCCAAGAGACCCAGTACTTC
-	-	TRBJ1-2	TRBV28	CASSLWDRQYTF	TGTGCCAGCAGTTTATGGGACAGACAATACACCTTC
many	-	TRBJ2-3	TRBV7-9	CASSLVQTRTDTQYF	TGTGCCAGCAGCTTAGTCCAAACTAGAACAGATACGCAGTATTTT
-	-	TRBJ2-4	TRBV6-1	CATFLLAKNIQYF	TGTGCCACCTTTCTACTAGCCAAAAACATTCAGTACTTC
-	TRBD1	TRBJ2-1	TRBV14	CASSPWAGDRAYNEQFF	TGTGCCAGCAGCCCATGGGCCGGGGACAGGGCCTACAATGAGCAGTTCTTC
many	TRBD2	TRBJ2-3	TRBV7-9	CASSLAAGPSTDTQYF	TGTGCCAGCAGCTTAGCAGCGGGGCCTAGCACAGATACGCAGTATTTT
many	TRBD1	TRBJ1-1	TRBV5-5	CASSLGQGGLVNTEAFF	TGTGCCAGCAGCTTGGGACAGGGGGGCCTCGTGAACACTGAAGCTTTCTTT
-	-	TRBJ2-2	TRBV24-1	CATRTLAGELFF	TGTGCCACCAGAACTCTCGCCGGGGAGCTGTTTTTT
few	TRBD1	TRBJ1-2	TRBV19	CASRTGGDGYTF	TGTGCCAGTAGAACAGGGGGTGATGGCTACACCTTC
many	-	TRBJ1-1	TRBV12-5	CASGSSGGTEAFF	TGTGCTAGTGGCTCAAGTGGGGGCACTGAAGCTTTCTTT
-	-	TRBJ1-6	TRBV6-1	CATAGEIYNSPLHF	TGTGCCACCGCAGGGGAGATCTATAATTCACCCCTCCACTTT
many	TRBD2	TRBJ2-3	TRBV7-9	CASSPRTSDKDTQYF	TGTGCCAGCAGCCCGAGAACTAGCGATAAAGATACGCAGTATTTT
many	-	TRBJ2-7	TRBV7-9	CASSLAQGASYEQYF	TGTGCCAGCAGCTTAGCGCAGGGCGCCAGCTACGAGCAGTACTTC
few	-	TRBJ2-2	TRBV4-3	CASSQGLGGSSGELFF	TGCGCCAGCAGCCAAGGGTTGGGAGGATCGTCCGGGGAGCTGTTTTTT
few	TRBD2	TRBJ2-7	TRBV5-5	CASSLGLAGGDEQYF	TGTGCCAGCAGCTTGGGACTAGCGGGGGGCGACGAGCAGTACTTC
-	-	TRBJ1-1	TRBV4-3	CAGSQDGRGGVGTEAFF	TGCGCCGGCAGCCAAGATGGGCGGGGGGGAGTAGGCACTGAAGCTTTCTTT
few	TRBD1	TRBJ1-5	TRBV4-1	CASSHTESGTGGISQPQHF	TGCGCCAGCAGCCACACCGAATCCGGGACAGGTGGAATCAGTCAGCCCCAGCATTTT
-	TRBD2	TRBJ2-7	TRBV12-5	CASAQTSGDYEQYF	TGTGCTAGTGCCCAGACTAGCGGGGATTACGAGCAGTACTTC
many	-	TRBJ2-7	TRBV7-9	CASSALVGGEQYF	TGTGCCAGCAGCGCCCTGGTCGGGGGCGAGCAGTACTTC
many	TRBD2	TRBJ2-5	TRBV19	CASSISWVAGEIQETQYF	TGTGCCAGTAGTATATCGTGGGTAGCGGGGGAAATTCAAGAGACCCAGTACTTC
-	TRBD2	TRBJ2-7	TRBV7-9	CAGSLVGGYSYEQYF	TGTGCCGGCAGCTTAGTGGGGGGGTACTCCTACGAGCAGTACTTC
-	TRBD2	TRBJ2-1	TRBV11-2	CASSLSGAGVGTYNEQFF	TGTGCCAGCAGCTTAAGTGGTGCGGGAGTGGGTACCTACAATGAGCAGTTCTTC
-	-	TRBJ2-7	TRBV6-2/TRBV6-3	CASSLGFSLSYEQYF	TGTGCCAGCAGTTTAGGGTTCAGTCTAAGCTACGAGCAGTACTTC
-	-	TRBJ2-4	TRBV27	CVSSSGLAKNIQYF	TGTGTCAGCAGTTCGGGACTAGCCAAAAACATTCAGTACTTC
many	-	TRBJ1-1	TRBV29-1	CSVVRNTEAFF	TGCAGCGTTGTAAGGAACACTGAAGCTTTCTTT
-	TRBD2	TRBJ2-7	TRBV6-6	CASTLAGGAYEQYF	TGTGCCAGCACCCTAGCGGGAGGGGCCTACGAGCAGTACTTC
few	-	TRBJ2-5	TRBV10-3	CAISDLGGQETQYF	TGTGCCATCAGTGACTTGGGGGGCCAAGAGACCCAGTACTTC
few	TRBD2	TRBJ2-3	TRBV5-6	CASTKQGSGVTDTQYF	TGTGCCAGCACCAAGCAGGGCAGCGGGGTCACAGATACGCAGTATTTT
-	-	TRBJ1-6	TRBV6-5	CASSYSVRQTNNSPLHF	TGTGCCAGCAGTTACTCTGTTCGACAGACGAATAATTCACCCCTCCACTTT
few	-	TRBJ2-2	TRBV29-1	CSVRDVGTGELFF	TGCAGCGTTCGGGACGTCGGCACCGGGGAGCTGTTTTTT
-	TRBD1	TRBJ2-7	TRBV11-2	CASSLERVGTGFSYEQYF	TGTGCCAGCAGCTTAGAACGTGTTGGGACAGGGTTTTCCTACGAGCAGTACTTC